The 2 T cell receptor beta chains reported below all come from one sample, sequenced in a study of shared clonotypes between healthy human individuals. Only in-frame clones appear in the TCRdb table, and some are missing; sequencing was by immunoSEQ multiplex PCR. This table has about 120,000 clones, under 70% appearing once. Sample: memory CD8+ T cells sorted from blood. Described subset: CD45RO+ cells pooled with CCR7-negative TemRA cells. These receptors were collected from a woman aged 25 to 39 in good health.

The chain employs TRBV28 and TRBJ1-2; D call uncertain. Trimming pared 4 bases from V and 2 bases from J, leaving 2 bases between. The length of the CDR3 is 11 residues. CDR1 and CDR2 (germline): MDHEN, SYDVKM. The CDR3 bases are TGTGCCAGCAGTTACAACTATGGCTACACCTTC. It translates to CASSYNYGYTF.

This clone occurred a few times. The chain carries TRBV7-9 and TRBJ2-1; 9 nucleotides line up with TRBD1. CDR1 and CDR2 (germline): SEHNR, FQNEAQ (reference sequence). The V gene end was trimmed by 4 bases and the J gene end by 7 bases; junction bases not matched to a gene: 17. The CDR3 is made up of 18 amino acids. Here the CDR3 DNA reads TGTGCCAGCAGCTCCGACCAACCCAACAGGGGGCCCCTTAATGAGCAGTTCTTC. It translates to CASSSDQPNRGPLNEQFF.